The clone carrying this T cell receptor (beta chain) occurred many times. The data are from a study of T cells after yellow fever vaccination. Study-level results: High-abundance clonotypes from the bulk population could contaminate FACS-sorted repertoires.

Trimming cost V 5 bases and J 7 bases; bases outside gene matches: 10. The CDR3 length is 15 residues. Per germline, CDR1 SGHTA and CDR2 FQGNSA. MiXCR, applied by TCRdb to the 5' RACE reads, yields one record per CDR3 protein. The data contain about 21,000 distinct CDR3 sequences, around 5.2% of them seen just once; the ten biggest clones take up 20%. The receptor's source is a man between 18 and 35 years old who received the YFV17D yellow fever vaccine. V usage is TRBV7-2 and J usage is TRBJ2-5; TRBD1 agrees at 10 bases. The sequencing used PBMCs, either bulk or a sorted T-cell subset (CD4+, CD8+, memory, or dextramer-sorted; not recorded which), collected roughly seven weeks after the first yellow fever vaccination. The CDR3 here is CASSTRQGASGTQYF. In DNA, the CDR3 is TGTGCCAGCAGCACAAGACAGGGGGCTAGCGGGACCCAGTACTTC.